The entry below gives a single T cell receptor beta chain sequence along with its context. This clonotype was detected only a few times. What antigen it recognizes has not been identified. Base qualities are not provided; no much larger clone lies one nucleotide away. The sample's treatment or condition label, decoded: live attenuated yellow fever vaccine strain. A standard Ficoll-Paque protocol was used to isolate PBMCs from peripheral blood. Dynabeads CD4 and CD8 positive selection kits were used to isolate CD4 and CD8 T-cell fractions. TriZol was used to extract RNA from bulk PBMCs, from CD4 and CD8 fractions, and from dextramer-positive and dextramer-negative fractions. This sample was taken from a study of T cells after yellow fever vaccination (dated by TCRdb to the late 2010s). Describing the broader study: Libraries from fractions with low cell numbers were prepared with the SMART-Seq v4 Ultra Low Input RNA kit. Blood was collected at multiple timepoints before and after primary and secondary immunization, and bulk PBMC replicates and cell subsets were isolated. To follow T-cell clones before and after primary and booster YFV17D yellow fever vaccination, bulk TCR alpha and beta repertoires were sequenced over time. Two healthy male donors, one aged 18 to 30 and one aged 30 to 40 years, made up the cohort.

Sequencing instrument: Illumina NovaSeq 6000. TCR cDNA was synthesized by 5'RACE template switching, through which a universal primer site and unique molecular identifiers were introduced. Priming for cDNA synthesis came from both the TCR alpha and TCR beta constant segments. Libraries were amplified in two PCR steps, with sample barcodes and sequencing adapters added in the second step. Sequencing of the libraries was done on either Illumina HiSeq 2500 (2x100 bp) or NovaSeq (2x150 bp). The authors' pipeline ran thus. MIGEC was used to demultiplex reads and collapse the reads into UMI consensus sequences, and MiXCR was used for V(D)J alignment. Vaccine-responding clonotypes were defined with edgeR using replicate PBMC samples, requiring FDR below 0.01 and a log2 fold change above 5 up to day 15. Each bulk clonotype was labeled CD4 or CD8 based on which sequenced repertoire, CD4 or CD8, contained the clonotype at higher abundance. TCRdb passed the public sequencing reads through fastp at Q25 and MiXCR, retaining productive beta sequences. CDR3 protein sequences are deduplicated, and each keeps its most common genes and DNA. These V and J calls are TCRdb output, not the study's own analysis. Present in this sample are 95,000 to 150,000 distinct CDR3 sequences, approximately 14% of which were seen just once. The top ten clonotypes cover around 40% of the sample.

For CDR1 and CDR2, the germline V gene lists SQVTM and ANQGSEA. A distance of 6 bases separates the germline ends of V and J, which lose 2 bases and 4 bases respectively. Measured from the cysteine to the phenylalanine, the CDR3 is 12 residues long. Here the CDR3 DNA is all that survives: 36 bases in frame from base 1. What the study reported, not specific to this receptor: Computational filtering was required because FACS-sorted repertoires could contain abundant contaminating clonotypes from the bulk population. After the booster, most of the clones that had expanded following primary vaccination were detected again (roughly 97% of CD4 and roughly nine tenths of CD8), which suggests that memory was broadly maintained. Only a couple of donors were included in the study, so the extent to which the findings can be generalized is limited. A small share of clonotypes occurred in both CD4 and CD8 compartments, likely arising from convergent recombination. Compared with the primary T-cell response, the secondary T-cell response was faster but weaker, reaching its peak on day 5 rather than on day 15.

The rearrangement combines TRBV29-1 with TRBJ2-1; there is no confident call for the D gene. The origin of this receptor is a man between 18 and 29 years old who received the YFV17D yellow fever vaccine. Source: CD8+ T cells sorted from PBMCs, taken 5 days after the yellow fever booster vaccination. Here is the DNA: TGCAGCGTTGAACGCCCGTACAATGAGCAGTTCTTC. This codes for CSVERPYNEQFF.